This T cell receptor (beta chain) was recovered during a study of blood T cell repertoires in COVID-19. Measured with immunoSEQ multiplex PCR; TCRdb has only the in-frame clones, and not every one. The profile shows around 200,000 clones, 75% to 90% of them singletons. Germline assignment: CDR1 LNHDA and CDR2 SQIVND (reference sequence). Trimming left V 6 bases short and J 5 bases short, with 19 bases between. This CDR3 is built from 15 residues. The receptor's source is a woman in her 30s who had been exposed to COVID-19. The chain links TRBV19 to TRBJ1-2; weak D call: TRBD1 (6 bases). Sequencing used PBMCs or T cells enriched from blood (not recorded which). CDR3 region: CASRTTGSERYGYTF. DNA of the CDR3: TGTGCCAGTAGGACCACAGGGAGCGAAAGGTATGGCTACACCTTC.